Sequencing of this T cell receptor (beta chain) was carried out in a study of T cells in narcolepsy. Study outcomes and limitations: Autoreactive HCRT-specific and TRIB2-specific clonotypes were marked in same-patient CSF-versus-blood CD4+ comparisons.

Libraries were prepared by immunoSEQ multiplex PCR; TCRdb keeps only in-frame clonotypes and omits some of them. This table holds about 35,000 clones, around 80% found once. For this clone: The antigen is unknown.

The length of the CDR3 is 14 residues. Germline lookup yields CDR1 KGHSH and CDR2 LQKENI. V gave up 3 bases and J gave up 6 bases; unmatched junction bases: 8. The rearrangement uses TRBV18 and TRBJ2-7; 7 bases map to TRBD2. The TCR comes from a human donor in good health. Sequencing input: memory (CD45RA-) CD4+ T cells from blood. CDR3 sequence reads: CASSPRGTPLEQYF. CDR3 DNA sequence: TGTGCCAGCTCACCGCGGGGGACTCCGCTCGAGCAGTACTTC.